These 15 T cell receptor beta chains originate from one sample sequenced in a study of shared clonotypes between healthy human individuals. The repertoire was sequenced with immunoSEQ multiplex PCR; TCRdb's copy has only in-frame clones and lacks some. The sample includes 2 million to 3 million clones, under 95% of them seen just once. Material: naive CD4+ T cells from PBMCs. As to subset: CD45RA+ positively selected. The receptors derive from a young man in good health. Some clones in this sample may be carry-over from other donors' samples.

Only one count was recorded for this clone. This rearrangement joins TRBV7-2 to TRBJ2-7, with TRBD1 identical over 9 bases. The J segment lost 5 bases and the V segment lost 1 base, leaving 3 bases of the junction unmatched. The CDR3 runs 14 residues. CDR1 is SGHTA, CDR2 FQGNSA, per germline. CDR3: CASSLGTGADEQYF. DNA for the CDR3: TGTGCCAGCAGCTTAGGGACAGGGGCCGACGAGCAGTACTTC.

As for this clone: The same CDR3 arises from other DNA sequences in this sample as well. The chain combines TRBV5-1 with TRBJ2-1; 7 bases line up with TRBD1. CDR3 length: 16 residues. The germline V gene has CDR1 SGHRS and CDR2 YFSETQ. The J segment lost 0 bases and the V segment lost 4 bases, leaving 7 bases of the junction unmatched. In DNA form, the CDR3 reads TGCGCCAGCAGCCCCGCAGGGGGATTCTCCTACAATGAGCAGTTCTTC. It codes for CASSPAGGFSYNEQFF.

The V call is TRBV28, the J call TRBJ2-7; D is possibly TRBD2 (7 bases). Between the trimmed V and J ends, which lost 2 bases and 2 bases, there was a span of 13 bases. This CDR3 comprises 15 residues. Per germline, CDR1 MDHEN and CDR2 SYDVKM. The CDR3 nucleotides are TGTGCCAGCAGTTTAAGGGGGGGATTCGCCTACGAGCAGTACTTC. Translation: CASSLRGGFAYEQYF.

The chain employs TRBV10-2 and TRBJ2-2; D is ambiguous. Trimming cost V 0 bases and J 6 bases, with 8 bases left between them. CDR1 is WSHSY, CDR2 SAAADI, per germline. The length of the CDR3 is 14 residues. Here the CDR3 DNA reads TGCGCCAGCAGTGAGTCGAGAGGTCCCGGGGAGCTGTTTTTT. Encoded protein: CASSESRGPGELFF.

The V and J genes are TRBV28 and TRBJ2-1; D gene ambiguous. Germline values: CDR1 MDHEN, CDR2 SYDVKM. Between the trimmed V and J ends, which lost 4 bases and 2 bases, there was a span of 9 bases. This CDR3 has 14 amino acids. The DNA for the CDR3 is TGTGCCAGCAGTTCCCGAGGCCCCTACAATGAGCAGTTCTTC. Translation gives CASSSRGPYNEQFF.

This chain connects TRBV7-2 to TRBJ2-5; either TRBD1 or TRBD2 may fit D (5 bases each). Germline assignment: CDR1 SGHTA and CDR2 FQGNSA. The V gene lost 5 bases and the J gene lost 4 bases, with 14 bases spanning the gap. CDR3 size: 14 residues. CDR3 loop: CASSTTGAPETQYF. Here the CDR3 DNA reads TGTGCCAGCAGCACTACCGGGGCCCCAGAGACCCAGTACTTC.

V and J are TRBV2 and TRBJ2-2; D is uncertain. Germline V gives CDR1 SNHLY, CDR2 FYNNEI. The CDR3 sequence is 13 residues long. V lost 6 bases to trimming and J lost 5 bases, with 10 bases between them. The CDR3 reads CASSQAVTGELFF. In DNA, the CDR3 is TGTGCCAGCAGCCAGGCTGTGACCGGGGAGCTGTTTTTT.

The chain employs TRBV18 and TRBJ1-1; 10 bases are shared with TRBD1. The trim removed 3 bases at V and 2 bases at J, leaving 12 bases unmatched. The germline V gene has CDR1 KGHSH and CDR2 LQKENI. The CDR3 totals 18 residues. The CDR3 sequence is CASSPFRDRGKGNTEAFF. DNA for the CDR3: TGTGCCAGCTCACCTTTTCGGGACAGGGGTAAAGGAAACACTGAAGCTTTCTTT. The whole variable domain, filled in from reference TRBV18 and TRBJ1-1, reads NAGVMQNPRHLVRRRGQEARLRCSPMKGHSHVYWYRQLPEEGLKFMVYLQKENIIDESGMPKERFSAEFPKEGPSILRIQQVVRGDSAAYFCASSPFRDRGKGNTEAFFGQGTRLTVV.

This chain links TRBV28 with TRBJ2-1, with D uncertain. The germline CDR1 and CDR2 sequences are MDHEN and SYDVKM. Between the trimmed V and J ends, which lost 3 bases and 5 bases, there was a span of 11 bases. CDR3 length: 14 amino acids. The CDR3 protein is CASSLTGADNEQFF. CDR3 coding DNA: TGTGCCAGCAGTTTGACTGGTGCGGACAATGAGCAGTTCTTC.

A remark on this clone: This sample also contains other DNA sequences that code for the same CDR3. The chain couples TRBV28 to TRBJ1-2; D gene uncertain. The CDR3 length is 12 residues. V lost 4 bases to trimming and J lost 3 bases, with 6 bases between them. Germline-derived CDR1 and CDR2 are MDHEN and SYDVKM. The CDR3 region has the DNA TGTGCCAGCAGTTCATCAGACTATGGCTACACCTTC. Protein sequence: CASSSSDYGYTF.

Note on this clone: Different DNA sequences within this sample yield the same CDR3. V usage is TRBV7-2 and J usage is TRBJ2-7, with 14 bases lining up with TRBD2. V was clipped by 5 bases and J by 8 bases; unmatched bases: 5. The CDR3 extends over 14 amino acids. Germline loops: CDR1 SGHTA, CDR2 FQGNSA. In DNA form, the CDR3 reads TGTGCCAGCAGCCTAGGGACTAGCGGGAGCCAGCAGTACTTC. Protein: CASSLGTSGSQQYF. Full variable domain (missing parts from reference TRBV7-2 and TRBJ2-7): GAGVSQSPSNKVTEKGKDVELRCDPISGHTALYWYRQSLGQGLEFLIYFQGNSAPDKSGLPSDRFSAERTGGSVSTLTIQRTQQEDSAVYLCASSLGTSGSQQYFGPGTRLTVT.

The chain joins TRBV10-3 to TRBJ2-1, with 7 bases that match TRBD1. Losses at the gene ends were 3 bases for V and 4 bases for J; bases not matched to a gene: 12. CDR1 and CDR2 from the germline V gene are ENHRY and SYGVKD. The length of the CDR3 is 17 residues. The CDR3 spells CAISDLNRGLYYNEQFF. The CDR3 DNA reads as TGTGCCATCAGTGACTTAAACAGGGGCCTTTATTACAATGAGCAGTTCTTC.

Remarks on this clone: Within the sample, other DNA sequences also encode this same CDR3. The chain has TRBV5-1 and TRBJ1-5; TRBD1 might be the D (5 bases). The CDR3 is 13 amino acids. V shed 1 base and J shed 5 bases, with 7 bases lying between them. Germline V gene data show CDR1 as SGHRS and CDR2 as YFSETQ. CDR3 nucleotides: TGCGCCAGCAGCTTGCGGGGGGATCAGCCCCAGCATTTT. Translating gives CASSLRGDQPQHF.

V is TRBV10-3 and J is TRBJ1-1, with TRBD1 matching 7 bases. Germline V gives CDR1 ENHRY, CDR2 SYGVKD. The CDR3 runs 14 residues. Trimming cost V 6 bases and J 4 bases; bases outside gene matches: 8. DNA of the CDR3: TGTGCCATCAGGGAACAGGGGATAGGCACTGAAGCTTTCTTT. This gives the protein CAIREQGIGTEAFF.

The chain uses TRBV2 and TRBJ2-1, with 9 bases fitting TRBD2. This CDR3 region has 15 residues. Germline lookup yields CDR1 SNHLY and CDR2 FYNNEI. With 7 bases clipped from V and 7 bases from J, the junction kept 11 bases outside the gene matches. CDR3 sequence reads: CASTTTSGRVNEQFF. The DNA for the CDR3 is TGTGCCAGCACCACGACTAGCGGACGAGTGAATGAGCAGTTCTTC. Variable domain in full (rest from reference TRBV2 and TRBJ2-1): EPEVTQTPSHQVTQMGQEVILRCVPISNHLYFYWYRQILGQKVEFLVSFYNNEISEKSEIFDDQFSVERPDGSNFTLKIRSTKLEDSAMYFCASTTTSGRVNEQFFGPGTRLTVL.